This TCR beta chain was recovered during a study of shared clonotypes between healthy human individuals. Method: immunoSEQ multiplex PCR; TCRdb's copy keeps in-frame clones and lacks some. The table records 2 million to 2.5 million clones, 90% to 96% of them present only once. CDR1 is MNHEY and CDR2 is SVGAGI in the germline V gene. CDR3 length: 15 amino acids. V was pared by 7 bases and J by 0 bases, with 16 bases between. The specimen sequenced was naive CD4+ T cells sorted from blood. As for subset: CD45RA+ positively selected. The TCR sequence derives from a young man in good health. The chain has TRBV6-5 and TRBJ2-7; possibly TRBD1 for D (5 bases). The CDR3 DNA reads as TGTGCCAGCAAGGTGGGGCAGACTCGCTCCTACGAGCAGTACTTC. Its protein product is CASKVGQTRSYEQYF.